This T cell receptor (beta chain) was sequenced for a study of blood T cell repertoires in COVID-19. J was trimmed by 0 bases and V by 6 bases; bases with no gene match: 4. This CDR3 is 14 amino acids long. Germline V gene lookup returns CDR1 MNHEY and CDR2 SMNVEV (reference sequence). Here immunoSEQ multiplex PCR was the method, and the copy in TCRdb shows in-frame clones only, minus some. This sample carries about 240,000 clones, roughly 87% of them seen once, and the ten largest clones take around 2.6%. The receptor's source is a woman in her 30s with acute COVID-19. The J gene is TRBJ1-1, the V gene TRBV27; 7 nucleotides align to TRBD1. The sequencing sample was made of PBMCs or T cells enriched from blood (not recorded which). In DNA, the CDR3 is TGTGCCAGCAGCCCGGGACAGCTGAACACTGAAGCTTTCTTT. This translates into CASSPGQLNTEAFF.